The 2 T cell receptor beta chains below all came from one sample that was sequenced in a study of blood T cell repertoires in COVID-19. Using immunoSEQ multiplex PCR, the repertoire was profiled, and TCRdb retains in-frame clones only, with some absent. The data contain some 150,000 clones, 80% to 90% of them singletons. Material for sequencing was peripheral blood. These receptors came from a human donor with acute or convalescent COVID-19. The donor label of this sample is uncertain.

The chain uses TRBV2 and TRBJ1-5, with a possible D match to TRBD1 (5 bases). CDR3 size: 14 residues. Germline loops: CDR1 SNHLY, CDR2 FYNNEI. V shed 10 bases and J shed 1 base, with 14 bases lying between them. The CDR3 DNA reads TGTGCCACAAATCTTGGGGGGAGCAATCAGCCCCAGCATTTT. Protein product: CATNLGGSNQPQHF. The full variable domain, in which reference TRBV2 and TRBJ1-5 provide the parts outside the CDR3, is EPEVTQTPSHQVTQMGQEVILRCVPISNHLYFYWYRQILGQKVEFLVSFYNNEISEKSEIFDDQFSVERPDGSNFTLKIRSTKLEDSAMYFCATNLGGSNQPQHFGDGTRLSIL.

The chain couples TRBV11-3 to TRBJ2-1, with 7 nucleotides matching TRBD2. The CDR3 contains 16 residues. Germline values: CDR1 SGHNT, CDR2 YENEEA. Losses at the gene ends were 0 bases for V and 3 bases for J; bases not matched to a gene: 5. CDR3 protein: CASSLEGTKNYNEQFF. The CDR3 nucleotides are TGTGCCAGCAGCTTAGAAGGGACTAAGAACTACAATGAGCAGTTCTTC. The full variable domain, with the rest looked up from reference TRBV11-3 and TRBJ2-1, is EAGVVQSPRYKIIEKKQPVAFWCNPISGHNTLYWYLQNLGQGPELLIRYENEEAVDDSQLPKDRFSAERLKGVDSTLKIQPAELGDSAVYLCASSLEGTKNYNEQFFGPGTRLTVL.